This T cell receptor (beta chain) stems from a study of PD-L1 blockade in urothelial cancer. Overall study context: Blood was analyzed 3 weeks (second dose) and 6 weeks after treatment start.

Repertoires were generated with immunoSEQ multiplex PCR, while TCRdb's copy carries only in-frame clones and drops some. The table includes 50,000 to 55,000 clones, 70% to 90% detected once. Germline CDR1 is MNHEY and CDR2 is SVGAGI. V was clipped by 6 bases and J by 4 bases; unmatched bases: 5. This CDR3 has 13 residues. Time point in this sample: pretreatment peripheral blood. The sequence came from a man in his 60s with urothelial cancer. This material consisted of PBMCs, taken around atezolizumab (anti-PD-L1) treatment. V and J are TRBV6-5 and TRBJ1-2, with 7 bases lining up with TRBD1. This CDR3 is CASSPGGSYGYTF. CDR3 nucleotide sequence: TGTGCCAGCAGCCCAGGGGGGAGCTATGGCTACACCTTC.